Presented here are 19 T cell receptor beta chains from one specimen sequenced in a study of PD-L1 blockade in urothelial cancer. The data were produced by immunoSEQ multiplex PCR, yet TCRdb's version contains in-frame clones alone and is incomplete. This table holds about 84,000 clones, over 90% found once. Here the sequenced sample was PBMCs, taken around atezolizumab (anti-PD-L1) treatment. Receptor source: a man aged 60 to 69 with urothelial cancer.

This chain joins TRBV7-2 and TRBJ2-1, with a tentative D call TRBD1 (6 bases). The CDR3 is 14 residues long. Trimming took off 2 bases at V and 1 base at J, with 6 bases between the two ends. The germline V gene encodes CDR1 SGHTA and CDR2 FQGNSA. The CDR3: CASSLQGSYNEQFF. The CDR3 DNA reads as TGTGCCAGCAGCTTACAGGGGTCCTACAATGAGCAGTTCTTC.

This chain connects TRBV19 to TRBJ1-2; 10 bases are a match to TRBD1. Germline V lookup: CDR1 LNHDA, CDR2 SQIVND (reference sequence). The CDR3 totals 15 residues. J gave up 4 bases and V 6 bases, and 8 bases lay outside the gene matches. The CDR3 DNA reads TGTGCCAGTAGCCCCGGACAGGGGGGTTCCTATGGCTACACCTTC. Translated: CASSPGQGGSYGYTF.

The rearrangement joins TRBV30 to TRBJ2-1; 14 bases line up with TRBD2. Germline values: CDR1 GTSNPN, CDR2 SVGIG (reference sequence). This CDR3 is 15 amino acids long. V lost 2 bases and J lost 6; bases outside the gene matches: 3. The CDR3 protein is CAWSTGLAGANEQFF. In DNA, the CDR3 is TGTGCCTGGAGTACGGGACTAGCGGGAGCCAATGAGCAGTTCTTC.

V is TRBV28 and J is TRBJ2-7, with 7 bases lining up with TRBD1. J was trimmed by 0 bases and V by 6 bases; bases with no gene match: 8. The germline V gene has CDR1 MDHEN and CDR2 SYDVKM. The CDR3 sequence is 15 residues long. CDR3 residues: CASRSQGPSSYEQYF. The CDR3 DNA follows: TGTGCCAGCAGGTCACAGGGGCCGAGCTCCTACGAGCAGTACTTC.

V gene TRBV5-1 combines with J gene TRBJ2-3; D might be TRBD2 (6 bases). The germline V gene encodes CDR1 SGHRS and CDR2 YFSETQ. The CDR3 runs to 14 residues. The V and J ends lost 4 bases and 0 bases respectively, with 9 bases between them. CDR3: CASSPGTSTDTQYF. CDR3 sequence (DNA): TGCGCCAGCAGCCCTGGGACTAGCACAGATACGCAGTATTTT.

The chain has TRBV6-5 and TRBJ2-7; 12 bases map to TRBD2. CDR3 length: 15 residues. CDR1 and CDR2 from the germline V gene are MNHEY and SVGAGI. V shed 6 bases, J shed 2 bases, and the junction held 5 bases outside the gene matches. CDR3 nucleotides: TGTGCCAGCAGCCTCACTAGCGGGGGGACCTACGAGCAGTACTTC. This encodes CASSLTSGGTYEQYF.

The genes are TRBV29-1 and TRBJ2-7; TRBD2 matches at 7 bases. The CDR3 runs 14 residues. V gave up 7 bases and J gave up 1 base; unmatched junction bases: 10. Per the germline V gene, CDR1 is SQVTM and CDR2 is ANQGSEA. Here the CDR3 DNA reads TGCAGCGCCACGAGTAGCGGGTATTCCTACGAGCAGTACTTC. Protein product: CSATSSGYSYEQYF.

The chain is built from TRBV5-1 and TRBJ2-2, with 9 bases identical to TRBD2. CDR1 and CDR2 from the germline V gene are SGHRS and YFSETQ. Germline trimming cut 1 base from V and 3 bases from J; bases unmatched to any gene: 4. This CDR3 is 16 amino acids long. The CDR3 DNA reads TGCGCCAGCAGCTTGAGTCTAGCGGGGTACACCGGGGAGCTGTTTTTT. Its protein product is CASSLSLAGYTGELFF.

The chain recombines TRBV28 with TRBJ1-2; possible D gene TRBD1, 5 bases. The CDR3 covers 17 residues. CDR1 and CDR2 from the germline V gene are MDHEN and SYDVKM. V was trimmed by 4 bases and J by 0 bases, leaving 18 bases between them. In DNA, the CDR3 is TGTGCCAGCAGTTCCCCGCGGGGGACTATTCCTAACTATGGCTACACCTTC. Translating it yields CASSSPRGTIPNYGYTF.

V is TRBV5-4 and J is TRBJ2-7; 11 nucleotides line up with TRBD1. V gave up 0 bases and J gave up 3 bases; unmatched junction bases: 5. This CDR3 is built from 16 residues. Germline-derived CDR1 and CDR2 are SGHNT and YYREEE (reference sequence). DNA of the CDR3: TGTGCCAGCAGCTTGGGGACAGGGGGCGGGGGCTACGAGCAGTACTTC. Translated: CASSLGTGGGGYEQYF.

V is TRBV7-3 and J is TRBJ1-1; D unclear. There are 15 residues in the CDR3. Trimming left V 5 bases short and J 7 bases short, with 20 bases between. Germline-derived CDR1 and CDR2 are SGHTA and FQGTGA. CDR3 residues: CASSVGPGPRGEAFF. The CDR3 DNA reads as TGTGCCAGCAGCGTAGGTCCGGGCCCGCGGGGTGAAGCTTTCTTT.

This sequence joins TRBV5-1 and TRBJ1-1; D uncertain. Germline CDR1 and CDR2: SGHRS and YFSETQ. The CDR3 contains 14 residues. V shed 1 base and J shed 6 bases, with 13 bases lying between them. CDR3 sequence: CASSLFSTTSEAFF. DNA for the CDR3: TGCGCCAGCAGCTTGTTTAGTACTACCTCTGAAGCTTTCTTT.

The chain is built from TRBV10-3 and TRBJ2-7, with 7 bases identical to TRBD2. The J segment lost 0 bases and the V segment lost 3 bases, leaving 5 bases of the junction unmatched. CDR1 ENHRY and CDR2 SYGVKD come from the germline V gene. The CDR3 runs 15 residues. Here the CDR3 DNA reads TGTGCCATCAGTGACGCGGGGGAGAGCTCCTACGAGCAGTACTTC. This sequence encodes CAISDAGESSYEQYF.

The CDR3 sequence: CASSQRQSNYGYTF. As DNA, the CDR3 is TGTGCCAGCAGCCAAAGACAGTCTAACTATGGCTACACCTTC. The chain employs TRBV14 and TRBJ1-2; D perhaps matches TRBD1 (5 bases). The CDR3 runs 14 residues. Germline CDR1 reads SGHDN; CDR2 reads FVKESK. Trimming removed 2 bases at V and 0 bases at J, with 7 bases between.

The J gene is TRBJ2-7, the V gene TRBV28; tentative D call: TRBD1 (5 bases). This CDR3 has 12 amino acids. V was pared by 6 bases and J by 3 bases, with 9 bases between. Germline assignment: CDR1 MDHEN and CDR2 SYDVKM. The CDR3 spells CASSSDSYEQYF. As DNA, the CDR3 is TGTGCCAGCAGCTCCGACAGCTACGAGCAGTACTTC. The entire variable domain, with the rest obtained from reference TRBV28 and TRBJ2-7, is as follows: DVKVTQSSRYLVKRTGEKVFLECVQDMDHENMFWYRQDPGLGLRLIYFSYDVKMKEKGDIPEGYSVSREKKERFSLILESASTNQTSMYLCASSSDSYEQYFGPGTRLTVT.

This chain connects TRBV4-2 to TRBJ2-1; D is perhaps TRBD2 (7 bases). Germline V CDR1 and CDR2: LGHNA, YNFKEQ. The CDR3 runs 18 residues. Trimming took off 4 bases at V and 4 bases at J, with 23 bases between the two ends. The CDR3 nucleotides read TGTGCCAGCAGCCCTCCTCCCGGGACACTAGCGCAATACAATGAGCAGTTCTTC. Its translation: CASSPPPGTLAQYNEQFF.

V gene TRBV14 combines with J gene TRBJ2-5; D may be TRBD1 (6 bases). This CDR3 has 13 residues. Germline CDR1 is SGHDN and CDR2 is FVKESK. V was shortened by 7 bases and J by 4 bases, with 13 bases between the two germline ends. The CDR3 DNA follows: TGTGCCAGCACCCACACAGGGTTAGAGACCCAGTACTTC. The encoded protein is CASTHTGLETQYF.

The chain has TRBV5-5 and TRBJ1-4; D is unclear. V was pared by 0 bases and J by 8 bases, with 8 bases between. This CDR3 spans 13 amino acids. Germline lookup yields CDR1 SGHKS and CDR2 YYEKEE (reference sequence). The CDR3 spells CASSLVPGEKLFF. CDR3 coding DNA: TGTGCCAGCAGCTTGGTCCCCGGGGAAAAACTGTTTTTT.

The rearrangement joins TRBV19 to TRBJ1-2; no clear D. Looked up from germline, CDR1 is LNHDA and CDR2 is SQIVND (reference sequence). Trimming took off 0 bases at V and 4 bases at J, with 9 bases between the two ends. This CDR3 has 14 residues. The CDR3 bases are TGTGCCAGTAGTATAGATCTCGGCGGCTATGGCTACACCTTC. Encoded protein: CASSIDLGGYGYTF.